This T cell receptor beta chain came from a study of lymphopenia after photon versus proton radiotherapy. Broader study findings: Proton therapy kept repertoires fairly stable, unlike photons, which gained effector/memory cells. Oligoclonal CD8+ Temra expansion after nadir drove photon patients' diversity drop.

To note about this clone: What it binds is unknown.

Profiled with immunoSEQ multiplex PCR; TCRdb holds only in-frame clones, not every one. The data show roughly 30,000 clones, with more than 75% seen just once and more than 45% held by the top ten. Trimming shortened V by 4 bases and J by 4 bases, and 10 bases separated the two germline ends. The CDR3 has 14 residues. CDR1 KGHSH and CDR2 LQKENI come from the germline V gene. The specimen comprised peripheral blood, sampled from a patient treated with proton-based radiotherapy. The chain employs TRBV18 and TRBJ1-4; D is uncertain. This receptor was identified in a woman aged 55-75 years with cholangiocarcinoma. Some clones in this sample may be carry-over from other donors' samples. The CDR3: CASSRGSLNEKLFF. The CDR3 nucleotides read TGTGCCAGCTCACGCGGCAGCCTTAATGAAAAACTGTTTTTT.